Listed below are T cell receptor beta chains from one sample, sequenced in a study of cytomegalovirus exposure and HLA in healthy donors. This table comes from immunoSEQ multiplex PCR, and its TCRdb copy is limited to in-frame clones, with some not included. The sample has under 130,000 clones, more than 75% seen once. The specimen sequenced was PBMCs. The receptors come from a woman younger than 35 in good health and CMV-seropositive. Each CDR3 is given with its conserved first and last residue. The order of the fields is J gene, V gene, clone size, D gene, CDR3 protein, CDR3 DNA. D genes are given only for firm matches. The size field is filled for only some rows; it gives once, few, many or a size class.

>TRBJ1-5|TRBV28|-|-
CASSPSNQPQHF
TGTGCCAGCAGCCCATCCAATCAGCCCCAGCATTTT
>TRBJ2-7|TRBV5-1|few|TRBD1
CASSLAEVYGTGLDEQYF
TGCGCCAGCAGCTTGGCCGAGGTATACGGGACAGGCTTGGACGAGCAGTACTTC
>TRBJ1-2|TRBV6-1|-|-
CASWPTENYGYTF
TGTGCCAGCTGGCCGACAGAGAACTATGGCTACACCTTC
>TRBJ1-1|TRBV11-2|-|-
CASSLGGYPEAFF
TGTGCCAGCAGCTTAGGAGGGTACCCTGAAGCTTTCTTT
>TRBJ2-3|TRBV2|-|TRBD2
CASSERGRGSTDTQYF
TGTGCCAGCAGTGAACGTGGGCGGGGGAGCACAGATACGCAGTATTTT
>TRBJ1-6|TRBV7-2|-|-
CASSLDQNSPLHF
TGTGCCAGCAGCTTAGATCAGAATTCACCCCTCCACTTT
>TRBJ1-6|TRBV7-9|-|TRBD1
CASSRAQGATYNSPLHF
TGTGCCAGCAGCCGGGCGCAGGGGGCTACCTATAATTCACCCCTCCACTTT
>TRBJ1-2|TRBV4-2|-|-
CASSQVERLNYGYTF
TGTGCCAGCAGCCAAGTGGAGAGGCTGAACTATGGCTACACCTTC
>TRBJ2-7|TRBV30|-|-
CAWVEDPYEQYF
TGTGCCTGGGTGGAGGACCCCTACGAGCAGTACTTC
>TRBJ1-5|TRBV7-8|-|-
CASSVLSTGSNQPQHF
TGTGCCAGCAGCGTACTATCCACGGGTAGCAATCAGCCCCAGCATTTT
>TRBJ2-7|TRBV28|-|TRBD2
CASSRLAGGKEQYF
TGTGCCAGCAGTAGACTAGCGGGGGGGAAAGAGCAGTACTTC
>TRBJ2-7|TRBV15|-|TRBD2
CATSRTSGSESDYEQYF
TGTGCCACCAGCAGGACTAGCGGGAGTGAGTCGGACTACGAGCAGTACTTC
>TRBJ1-3|TRBV7-2|-|TRBD1
CASSSQTGTYSGNTIYF
TGTGCCAGCAGCTCCCAGACAGGGACCTACTCTGGAAACACCATATATTTT
>TRBJ2-1|TRBV12-5|-|-
CASGARGNEQFF
TGTGCTAGTGGTGCTCGGGGGAATGAGCAGTTCTTC
>TRBJ2-7|TRBV7-9|few|-
CASSPGTSREQYF
TGTGCCAGCAGCCCGGGGACTTCGCGTGAGCAGTACTTC
>TRBJ2-7|TRBV5-1|-|TRBD1
CASSPSTGGGSYEQYF
TGCGCCAGCAGCCCTTCGACAGGGGGAGGATCCTACGAGCAGTACTTC
>TRBJ2-5|TRBV5-1|-|-
CASSLGPPAMRETQYF
TGCGCCAGCAGCTTGGGTCCCCCCGCAATGAGAGAGACCCAGTACTTC
>TRBJ2-7|TRBV5-1|-|TRBD1
CASSRDRSYEQYF
TGCGCCAGCAGCAGGGACAGATCCTACGAGCAGTACTTC
>TRBJ1-4|TRBV7-9|-|-
CASSLGGQINEKLFF
TGTGCCAGCAGCTTAGGAGGTCAGATTAATGAAAAACTGTTTTTT
>TRBJ2-7|TRBV27|-|TRBD1
CASSFRDRESVQYF
TGTGCCAGCAGTTTCCGGGACAGGGAATCTGTGCAGTACTTC
>TRBJ2-2|TRBV15|-|-
CATSTKKGEGLSGELFF
TGTGCCACCAGCACTAAAAAGGGGGAGGGCCTTAGCGGGGAGCTGTTTTTT
>TRBJ2-7|TRBV6-6|-|-
CASSPPGGGAYEQYF
TGTGCCAGCAGCCCCCCAGGAGGGGGGGCCTACGAGCAGTACTTC
>TRBJ2-7|TRBV5-1|-|TRBD2
CASSPLAGGGNEQYF
TGCGCCAGCAGCCCTCTAGCGGGAGGAGGCAACGAGCAGTACTTC
>TRBJ2-5|TRBV27|-|-
CASRLGETQYF
TGTGCCAGCAGACTCGGGGAGACCCAGTACTTC
>TRBJ2-1|TRBV10-1|-|TRBD2
CASSEVKRGSYNEQFF
TGCGCCAGCAGTGAGGTGAAGCGGGGTTCATACAATGAGCAGTTCTTC
>TRBJ1-2|TRBV7-2|once|-
CASSLGTPNYGYTF
TGTGCCAGCAGCCTCGGGACACCGAACTATGGCTACACCTTC
>TRBJ2-7|TRBV6-5|-|TRBD2
CASSYAGGPPIYEQYF
TGTGCCAGCAGTTACGCGGGAGGGCCCCCCATCTACGAGCAGTACTTC
>TRBJ2-1|TRBV5-1|-|-
CASSLDVRPNLWAYEQFF
TGCGCCAGCAGCTTGGATGTTAGACCTAACCTGTGGGCATATGAGCAGTTCTTC
>TRBJ2-7|TRBV7-6|many|-
CASSPTLSSYEQYF
TGTGCCAGCAGCCCCACCCTTAGCTCCTACGAGCAGTACTTC
>TRBJ1-6|TRBV5-4|-|-
CASSLTMSSYNSPLHF
TGTGCCAGCAGCTTGACCATGAGCTCCTATAATTCACCCCTCCACTTT
>TRBJ1-1|TRBV6-5|-|-
CASSRGQPMNTEAFF
TGTGCCAGCAGCCGTGGACAGCCTATGAACACTGAAGCTTTCTTT
>TRBJ1-1|TRBV6-1|few|-
CASRLGNTEAFF
TGTGCCAGTAGACTAGGGAACACTGAAGCTTTCTTT
>TRBJ2-7|TRBV2|-|TRBD1
CASIRDSLYEQYF
TGTGCCAGCATCCGGGACAGCCTATACGAGCAGTACTTC
>TRBJ1-3|TRBV11-2|once|-
CASSLRGFSGNTIYF
TGTGCCAGCAGCTTAAGGGGATTCTCTGGAAACACCATATATTTT
>TRBJ1-2|TRBV2|-|TRBD1
CASTDGQGGYTF
TGTGCCAGCACCGACGGACAGGGGGGCTACACCTTC
>TRBJ2-1|TRBV4-1|-|TRBD2
CASSQVFASGGYNEQFF
TGCGCCAGCAGCCAAGTCTTTGCTAGCGGGGGCTACAATGAGCAGTTCTTC
>TRBJ2-2|TRBV2|-|TRBD2
CASSSGRSGGELFF
TGTGCCAGCAGTAGCGGGAGATCGGGCGGGGAGCTGTTTTTT
>TRBJ1-4|TRBV28|-|-
CASSFLSGVGKLFF
TGTGCCAGCAGTTTCCTCTCGGGGGTAGGAAAACTGTTTTTT
>TRBJ1-1|TRBV5-6|-|TRBD1
CASSLGGGITEAFF
TGTGCCAGCAGCTTAGGAGGGGGCATCACTGAAGCTTTCTTT
>TRBJ1-1|TRBV21-1|-|-
CASSPPGGTEAFF
TGTGCCAGCAGTCCTCCAGGGGGGACTGAAGCTTTCTTT
>TRBJ2-5|TRBV7-2|-|TRBD2
CASRPGGGQETQYF
TGTGCCAGCAGGCCTGGGGGGGGCCAAGAGACCCAGTACTTC
>TRBJ2-7|TRBV5-1|few|-
CASSLRVANEQYF
TGCGCCAGCAGCCTCAGGGTTGCCAACGAGCAGTACTTC
>TRBJ2-2|TRBV9|-|TRBD1
CASSVGTGNTGELFF
TGTGCCAGCAGCGTAGGGACAGGGAACACCGGGGAGCTGTTTTTT
>TRBJ1-2|TRBV28|once|-
CATSGQLIYYGYTF
TGTGCCACCTCCGGACAGCTAATTTACTATGGCTACACCTTC
>TRBJ1-2|TRBV6-6|once|TRBD1
CASSYTVDRGNYGYTF
TGTGCCAGCAGTTACACCGTGGACAGGGGCAACTATGGCTACACCTTC
>TRBJ2-7|TRBV29-1|-|-
CSVEGGSCEQYF
TGCAGCGTTGAAGGCGGGTCCTGCGAGCAGTACTTC
>TRBJ2-3|TRBV9|-|TRBD2
CASSVVGTSAADTQYF
TGTGCCAGCAGCGTAGTGGGGACTAGCGCTGCAGATACGCAGTATTTT